The 11 T cell receptor beta chains reported below all come from one sample, sequenced in a study of human T cells and chemical hapten exposure. Each CDR3 protein gets one entry after TCRdb re-called the RACE reads with MiXCR. The table lists about 70,000 distinct CDR3 sequences, 7.5% to 9.5% of them singletons, with around 3% in the top ten. Described time point: patch test 2, 6 weeks after DPC sensitization. The treatment is: therapeutic diphenylcyclopropenone sensitization with weekly scalp DPC. The sequences come from whole blood, collected in connection with sensitization to the hapten diphenylcyclopropenone (DPC). These receptors were taken from a woman between 50 and 59 years old with alopecia areata. Some clones in this sample may be carry-over from other donors' samples.

This clonotype appeared many times. V usage is TRBV3-1 and J usage is TRBJ2-5, with D possibly TRBD1 on 6 matching bases. Germline-derived CDR1 and CDR2 are LGHDT and YNNKEL (reference sequence). The CDR3 has 15 residues. Trimming cost V 3 bases and J 5 bases, with 16 bases left between them. CDR3 coding DNA: TGTGCCAGCAGCCATGTCGAAGGGGGAGAGGAGACCCAGTACTTC. It codes for CASSHVEGGEETQYF.

There are a few counts of this clonotype. This rearrangement joins TRBV3-1 to TRBJ2-7, with a possible D match to TRBD2 (6 bases). Germline CDR1 is LGHDT and CDR2 is YNNKEL (reference sequence). The V end was cut by 2 bases, the J end by 6 bases, with 17 bases between. This CDR3 is built from 15 residues. This CDR3 is CASSQWRDVPSEQYF. CDR3 coding DNA: TGTGCCAGCAGCCAATGGAGGGATGTCCCCTCCGAGCAGTACTTC.

This clonotype was seen a handful of times. The V call is TRBV20-1, the J call TRBJ2-2, with a tentative D call TRBD1 (5 bases). V lost 5 bases to trimming and J lost 6 bases, with 13 bases between them. Germline V lookup: CDR1 DFQATT, CDR2 SNEGSKA (reference sequence). The CDR3 runs 13 residues. CDR3 amino acids: CSAARGLAGELFF. DNA for the CDR3: TGCAGTGCTGCAAGGGGCCTCGCCGGGGAGCTGTTTTTT.

The chain combines TRBV20-1 with TRBJ2-5, with D perhaps TRBD1 (7 bases). CDR3 length: 15 residues. Germline values: CDR1 DFQATT, CDR2 SNEGSKA (reference sequence). V lost 0 bases, J lost 6 bases, and 17 bases lay in between. CDR3 DNA sequence: TGCAGTGCTAGAGATGGTGGCAGGGGGGACAAGACCCAGTACTTC. Amino acids: CSARDGGRGDKTQYF.

This sequence joins TRBV7-6 and TRBJ1-4, with D possibly being TRBD1 (5 bases). This CDR3 is built from 16 residues. The ends were cut back, 0 bases at V and 3 bases at J, with 11 bases in the middle. CDR1 and CDR2 (germline): SGHVS, FNYEAQ. The CDR3 DNA is TGTGCCAGCAGCTTAGCGCAACAGGCCTCTAATGAAAAACTGTTTTTT. This translates into CASSLAQQASNEKLFF.

This clonotype was recorded at least ten times. This sequence joins TRBV7-6 and TRBJ2-3; no reliable D call. Germline loops: CDR1 SGHVS, CDR2 FNYEAQ. V was pared by 8 bases and J by 3 bases, with 15 bases between. The CDR3 is 14 amino acids. CDR3 in amino acids: CASAPGKVTDTQYF. The CDR3 DNA is TGTGCCAGCGCCCCAGGAAAGGTTACAGATACGCAGTATTTT.

This clonotype has only a few counts. This chain uses TRBV3-1 with TRBJ2-3; D not certain. Germline CDR1 is LGHDT and CDR2 is YNNKEL (reference sequence). V lost 1 base and J lost 4, with 3 bases in between. CDR3 length: 12 residues. The CDR3 reads CASSQGPDTQYF. The CDR3 nucleotides read TGTGCCAGCAGCCAAGGGCCAGATACGCAGTATTTT.

This clonotype was picked up many times. J is TRBJ1-4 and V is TRBV5-1, with D unresolved. The V gene lost 0 bases and the J gene lost 11 bases, with 17 bases spanning the gap. Germline V CDR1 and CDR2: SGHRS, YFSETQ. This CDR3 region has 15 residues. The CDR3 region has the DNA TGCGCCAGCAGCTTGGATGCGGGATCCTCCGGCAAACTGTTTTTT. Its translation: CASSLDAGSSGKLFF. Using reference TRBV5-1 and TRBJ1-4 for the parts outside the CDR3, the full variable domain is KAGVTQTPRYLIKTRGQQVTLSCSPISGHRSVSWYQQTPGQGLQFLFEYFSETQRNKGNFPGRFSGRQFSNSRSEMNVSTLELGDSALYLCASSLDAGSSGKLFFGSGTQLSVL.

The gene calls are TRBV5-1 and TRBJ2-7, with 7 bases identical to TRBD1. Trimming removed 6 bases from V and 2 bases from J; junction bases left unmatched: 5. CDR1 and CDR2 (germline): SGHRS, YFSETQ. This CDR3 comprises 13 residues. CDR3 amino acids: CASTWDRAYEQYF. The CDR3 DNA reads TGCGCCAGCACCTGGGACAGAGCCTACGAGCAGTACTTC.

The rearrangement joins TRBV24-1 to TRBJ2-1; 11 nucleotides agree with TRBD2. Germline V lookup: CDR1 KGHDR, CDR2 SFDVKD. The length of the CDR3 is 13 residues. Trimming removed 10 bases from V and 4 bases from J; junction bases left unmatched: 2. CDR3 in amino acids: CATGTSGYNEQFF. The CDR3 DNA reads as TGTGCCACTGGGACTAGCGGATACAATGAGCAGTTCTTC.

The rearrangement links TRBV5-4 to TRBJ1-5, with 9 bases fitting TRBD1. V shed 5 bases, J shed 5 bases, and the junction held 8 bases outside the gene matches. The CDR3 length is 15 residues. Germline V gives CDR1 SGHNT, CDR2 YYREEE (reference sequence). The CDR3 DNA sequence: TGTGCCAGCAGTTGGGGGACAGGGCGGGATCAGCCCCAGCATTTT. Translating gives CASSWGTGRDQPQHF.